The source of this T cell receptor (beta chain) is a study of T cell responses to AZD1222 COVID-19 vaccine. On this clone itself: Its target is not known.

The protocol was immunoSEQ multiplex PCR, while the TCRdb copy is restricted to in-frame clones and leaves out a portion. Of fewer than 150,000 clones in the sample, over 90% were seen once. This CDR3 is built from 14 residues. CDR1 MNHEY and CDR2 SMNVEV come from the germline V gene (reference sequence). Trimming cost V 7 bases and J 6 bases; bases outside gene matches: 5. Findings and caveats of the study: Recipients of AZD1222 seropositive at baseline numbered only 6 or 7. The donor group comprised mostly white British people and more females; the analysis possibly underestimated clonal diversity. Repertoires were collected only later (after the peak T cell response had occurred).

The chain couples TRBV27 to TRBJ1-6, with 8 bases identical to TRBD1. The sequencing here drew on peripheral blood, taken on day 0 of AZD1222 vaccination. This TCR was recovered from an adult in good health. The CDR3 loop is CASTLRGLNSPLHF. Here the CDR3 DNA reads TGTGCCAGCACCCTCAGGGGGCTTAATTCACCCCTCCACTTT.